This section outlines one TCR beta chain sequence together with its context. This entry comes from a study of OX40 agonist ivuxolimab in advanced cancers. Background on the study: Given to patients was ivuxolimab, an agonistic anti-OX40 (CD134) antibody.

The germline V gene encodes CDR1 SGHTA and CDR2 FQGNSA. V lost 5 bases, J lost 8 bases, and 13 bases lay in between. There are 14 residues in the CDR3. Method: immunoSEQ multiplex PCR; TCRdb's copy keeps in-frame clones and lacks some. The sample comprises 50,000 to 80,000 clones, 70% to 90% of which are singletons, and around 9.5% rests with the top ten. The receptor was isolated from an adult with an advanced solid tumor such as melanoma, head and neck, liver or kidney cancer. Sequencing was performed on CD4+ or CD8+ T cells sorted from blood, taken in a trial of the OX40 agonist ivuxolimab. The chain joins TRBV7-2 to TRBJ1-6; possibly TRBD1 for D (5 bases). Written as DNA, the CDR3 is TGTGCCAGCAGCATAGTGGGGGGTGATTCACCCCTCCACTTT. Amino acid sequence: CASSIVGGDSPLHF.